Sequencing of this TCR beta chain was carried out in a study of vaccination and CD4 T cells after COVID-19. The wider study: Those taking part got two shots of either the BNT162b2 or the mRNA-1273 vaccine. The stimulus for the cells was overlapping spike peptides derived from SARS-CoV-2, HCoV-NL63, HCoV-OC43 and HCoV-229E. The study, taken as a whole, reports: Convalescent patients had a median roughly 87% of post-vaccine SARS-CoV-2-reactive clones that were detected only after vaccination, not before it.

With the Oncomine TCR Beta short-read assay, DNA from cultured CD4+ T cells was sequenced. TCRdb re-called the PCR reads with MiXCR, one entry per CDR3 protein. In the table there are about 12,000 distinct CDR3 sequences, 45% to 55% of which are singletons. This CDR3 is built from 13 residues. The germline V and J ends were trimmed by 5 bases and 4 bases, with 11 bases remaining between them. CDR1 DFQATT and CDR2 SNEGSKA come from the germline V gene (reference sequence). This clonotype was seen more than once but under ten times. Its antigen is currently unknown. Indicated treatment: roughly 11-day PBMC culture with coronavirus spike peptide pools or control peptides (ViraFEST assay). Negative selection purified CD4+ T cells after approximately eleven days of culture.

The source is a human donor with COVID-19. Sequencing was performed on cultured CD4+ T cells from blood, taken after SARS-CoV-2 vaccination. The V gene is TRBV20-1, the J gene TRBJ2-2; maybe TRBD1 (6 bases). The chain's CDR3 is CSAPGHRTGELFF. In nucleotides, the CDR3 is TGCAGTGCTCCGGGACACCGCACCGGGGAGCTGTTTTTT.